These 11 T cell receptor beta chains were all obtained from the same sample, sequenced in a study of identical twins. TCRdb analysed the 5' RACE reads with MiXCR anew, one entry per CDR3 protein. The sample consists of more than 350,000 distinct CDR3 sequences, around 9.7% of them appearing once. The sample consisted of naive T cells sorted from blood. All receptors come from a woman aged 45-65 years in good health.

This clonotype occurred a few times. The CDR3: CASSTQGRGSDEQFF. CDR3 nucleotide sequence: TGTGCCAGCAGCACCCAGGGGCGCGGGAGTGATGAGCAGTTCTTC. V usage is TRBV7-9 and J usage is TRBJ2-1; D is perhaps TRBD2 (7 bases). Germline lookup yields CDR1 SEHNR and CDR2 FQNEAQ (reference sequence). This CDR3 region has 15 residues. The V and J ends lost 5 bases and 8 bases respectively, with 19 bases between them.

This clonotype showed up many times. The genes are TRBV27 and TRBJ1-1; 8 bases fit TRBD1. The CDR3 length is 14 residues. Germline values: CDR1 MNHEY, CDR2 SMNVEV (reference sequence). The trim removed 8 bases at V and 4 bases at J, leaving 9 bases unmatched. This CDR3 is CASASGQGVTEAFF. Written as DNA, the CDR3 is TGTGCCAGCGCTTCTGGACAGGGTGTCACTGAAGCTTTCTTT.

This clonotype was seen a few times. The chain joins TRBV6-5 to TRBJ2-3, with D possibly being TRBD2 (6 bases). Per germline, CDR1 MNHEY and CDR2 SVGAGI. CDR3 length equals 16 residues. V lost 5 bases and J lost 0, with 15 bases in between. The CDR3 loop is CASSPLSGPSTDTQYF. The CDR3 nucleotides read TGTGCCAGCAGTCCCCTTAGCGGTCCTAGCACAGATACGCAGTATTTT.

This clonotype was counted many times. The V and J genes are TRBV20-1 and TRBJ1-5, with D possibly being TRBD1 (6 bases). The V end was cut by 3 bases, the J end by 3 bases, with 9 bases between. The V gene's germline CDR1 is DFQATT and CDR2 SNEGSKA (reference sequence). The CDR3 sequence is 13 residues long. The CDR3 DNA sequence: TGCAGTGCTAGTAAGGGGGTCAATCAGCCCCAGCATTTT. Amino acid sequence: CSASKGVNQPQHF.

The J gene is TRBJ2-1, the V gene TRBV7-9, with TRBD2 matching 11 bases. Germline CDR1 reads SEHNR; CDR2 reads FQNEAQ (reference sequence). The CDR3 totals 15 residues. V lost 11 bases to trimming and J lost 5 bases; unmatched junction nucleotides: 11. This CDR3 reads CAVLSGTSGNNEQFF. In DNA, the CDR3 is TGTGCCGTTTTATCCGGGACTAGCGGAAACAATGAGCAGTTCTTC.

This clonotype has a handful of counts. The genes are TRBV11-2 and TRBJ2-7; D gene ambiguous. Trimming removed 5 bases from V and 2 bases from J, with 19 bases in between. The CDR3 runs 16 residues. Germline CDR1 is SGHAT and CDR2 is FQNNGV. CDR3 sequence reads: CASSPPGPQPTYEQYF. The CDR3 DNA is TGTGCCAGCAGCCCACCCGGGCCTCAACCGACCTACGAGCAGTACTTC.

This clonotype was seen many times. The DNA of the CDR3 is TGCAGTGCTAGACCCCAGAGCGGGCGGAAACAAGAGACCCAGTACTTC. The encoded protein is CSARPQSGRKQETQYF. The chain joins TRBV20-1 to TRBJ2-5; the D gene is possibly TRBD2 (6 bases). The CDR3 is 16 residues long. CDR1 and CDR2 from the germline V gene are DFQATT and SNEGSKA (reference sequence). Trimming stripped 2 bases from V and 2 bases from J, with 18 bases between.

This clonotype was picked up many times. This rearrangement joins TRBV29-1 to TRBJ1-1, with a weak D call TRBD1 (6 bases). Trimming pared 2 bases from V and 1 base from J, leaving 14 bases between. This CDR3 is 15 amino acids long. Germline V gene data show CDR1 as SQVTM and CDR2 as ANQGSEA. The CDR3 sequence: CSVERWGRKNTEAFF. CDR3 DNA sequence: TGCAGCGTTGAACGGTGGGGGCGGAAGAACACTGAAGCTTTCTTT.

This clonotype was picked up a small number of times. V and J are TRBV6-5 and TRBJ2-7, with 8 bases lining up with TRBD1. With V trimmed by 2 bases and J by 7 bases, 10 bases remained unmatched. In germline, CDR1 is MNHEY, CDR2 SVGAGI. The CDR3 extends over 15 amino acids. The CDR3 spells CASSYPGQGEGEQYF. The CDR3 DNA follows: TGTGCCAGCAGTTACCCCGGACAGGGTGAGGGGGAGCAGTACTTC.

V gene TRBV29-1 combines with J gene TRBJ1-2; D possibly corresponds to TRBD1 (5 bases). V shed 1 base and J shed 9 bases, with 21 bases lying between them. The CDR3 sequence is 15 residues long. Germline values: CDR1 SQVTM, CDR2 ANQGSEA. CDR3 bases: TGCAGCGTTGAAGGACAGCCCTTCCTTGGTGGGAGCTACACCTTC. This translates into CSVEGQPFLGGSYTF. Drawing the rest from reference TRBV29-1 and TRBJ1-2, the complete variable domain is SAVISQKPSRDICQRGTSLTIQCQVDSQVTMMFWYRQQPGQSLTLIATANQGSEATYESGFVIDKFPISRPNLTFSTLTVSNMSPEDSSIYLCSVEGQPFLGGSYTFGSGTRLTVV.

In its sample, this clonotype was seen a few times. The chain uses TRBV11-2 and TRBJ2-6; the D gene is possibly TRBD1 (6 bases). The CDR3 runs to 15 residues. V was shortened by 4 bases and J by 6 bases, with 13 bases between the two germline ends. Germline CDR1 reads SGHAT; CDR2 reads FQNNGV. The CDR3 sequence is CASSSVGQKANVLTF. The CDR3, as DNA: TGTGCCAGCAGCTCAGTAGGACAGAAGGCCAACGTCCTGACTTTC.